This TCR beta chain was documented in a study of cytomegalovirus exposure and HLA in healthy donors. Overall study: Out of about 180 million T cells, an earlier analysis found over 100 million unique TCR beta sequences in total. Notes on the study in general: A later analysis found common viral pathogens apparently linked to several of the most significant clusters. According to an earlier analysis, most TCR beta V segments yielded productive rearrangements about 87% or about 30% of the time.

The donors gave bone marrow, and they were healthy. J was trimmed by 1 base and V by 6 bases; bases with no gene match: 6. Germline V gives CDR1 LNHDA, CDR2 SQIVND (reference sequence). The CDR3 is made up of 15 amino acids. The PCR used 60 Vbeta and 13 Jbeta primers. Produced via immunoSEQ multiplex PCR; TCRdb's table is partial and in-frame only. The sample holds about 130,000 clones, under 85% seen once. A note on this clone: As yet, its antigen is unknown.

The chain uses TRBV19 and TRBJ1-1, with TRBD1 matching 9 bases. Sequenced input: PBMCs. The clonotype originates from a woman between 45 and 60 years old in good health and CMV-seropositive. The CDR3 nucleotides read TGTGCCAGTAGCGTACAGGGGGCGCGGAACACTGAAGCTTTCTTT. Protein product: CASSVQGARNTEAFF.